A selection of T cell receptor beta chains follows, all from one sample in a study of Ad26.COV2.S vaccination and SARS-CoV-2 variants. TCRdb keeps only in-frame clones here, not all; method: immunoSEQ multiplex PCR. The sample has some 290,000 clones, around 81% seen once. The material was peripheral blood, obtained in a trial of Ad26.COV2.S vaccine versus placebo. Receptors were obtained from a person between 18 and 65 years old who received the Ad26.COV2.S COVID-19 vaccine or a placebo. The CDR3 runs from the conserved cysteine through the conserved F or W. Each record gives: D gene, V gene, J gene, clone size, CDR3 protein, CDR3 DNA. D genes are given only for firm matches. Expanded clones get a size class; other rows say once, few or many, or leave the size out.

D gene: TRBD1
V gene: TRBV5-1
J gene: TRBJ2-7
clone size: .
CDR3 protein: CASTMEGGGGQYF
CDR3 DNA: TGCGCCAGCACAATGGAAGGGGGCGGCGGGCAGTACTTC

D gene: TRBD1
V gene: TRBV2
J gene: TRBJ1-3
clone size: .
CDR3 protein: CASSWTGGNTIYF
CDR3 DNA: TGTGCCAGCAGCTGGACAGGGGGAAACACCATATATTTT

D gene: TRBD1
V gene: TRBV4-2
J gene: TRBJ1-1
clone size: .
CDR3 protein: CASSQAPQGDNEAFF
CDR3 DNA: TGTGCCAGCAGCCAAGCCCCCCAGGGGGATAATGAAGCTTTCTTT

D gene: TRBD1
V gene: TRBV5-1
J gene: TRBJ2-7
clone size: .
CDR3 protein: CASRSGDRGNEQYF
CDR3 DNA: TGCGCCAGCAGGAGTGGGGACAGGGGTAACGAGCAGTACTTC

D gene: TRBD1
V gene: TRBV19
J gene: TRBJ1-1
clone size: many
CDR3 protein: CASSRTTGTGGTEAFF
CDR3 DNA: TGTGCCAGTAGCCGGACAACCGGGACAGGTGGAACTGAAGCTTTCTTT

D gene: .
V gene: TRBV6-2/TRBV6-3
J gene: TRBJ1-6
clone size: .
CDR3 protein: CASSYVAGVSPLHF
CDR3 DNA: TGTGCCAGCAGTTATGTAGCAGGGGTTTCACCCCTCCACTTT

D gene: .
V gene: TRBV7-8
J gene: TRBJ2-2
clone size: once
CDR3 protein: CASSPATQRVAGELFF
CDR3 DNA: TGTGCCAGCAGTCCGGCGACCCAGAGGGTGGCCGGGGAGCTGTTTTTT

D gene: TRBD1
V gene: TRBV6-5
J gene: TRBJ1-5
clone size: .
CDR3 protein: CASRDRVNQPQHF
CDR3 DNA: TGTGCCAGCAGGGACAGGGTGAATCAGCCCCAGCATTTT

D gene: TRBD1
V gene: TRBV27
J gene: TRBJ1-2
clone size: .
CDR3 protein: CASSLLTGYGYTF
CDR3 DNA: TGTGCCAGCAGTTTATTGACAGGGTATGGCTACACCTTC

D gene: .
V gene: TRBV21-1
J gene: TRBJ2-5
clone size: once
CDR3 protein: CASSTWTQYF
CDR3 DNA: TGTGCCAGCAGTACTTGGACCCAGTACTTC

D gene: .
V gene: TRBV11-2
J gene: TRBJ1-1
clone size: .
CDR3 protein: CASSLFAGSVPRKAFF
CDR3 DNA: TGTGCCAGCAGCTTATTTGCCGGGTCGGTCCCAAGAAAAGCTTTCTTT

D gene: .
V gene: TRBV19
J gene: TRBJ1-1
clone size: once
CDR3 protein: CASNRQGFSMNTEAFF
CDR3 DNA: TGTGCCAGTAATCGGCAGGGGTTCTCAATGAACACTGAAGCTTTCTTT

D gene: .
V gene: TRBV11-3
J gene: TRBJ2-7
clone size: .
CDR3 protein: CASSALRTYEQYF
CDR3 DNA: TGTGCCAGCTCGGCCCTACGTACCTACGAGCAGTACTTC

D gene: TRBD1
V gene: TRBV19
J gene: TRBJ2-7
clone size: .
CDR3 protein: CASSISGTASYEQYF
CDR3 DNA: TGTGCCAGTAGTATTTCTGGGACAGCGTCCTACGAGCAGTACTTC

D gene: TRBD1
V gene: TRBV3-1/TRBV3-2
J gene: TRBJ2-7
clone size: once
CDR3 protein: CASSQRGTGKNEQYF
CDR3 DNA: TGTGCCAGCAGCCAAAGAGGGACAGGGAAGAACGAGCAGTACTTC

D gene: .
V gene: TRBV7-9
J gene: TRBJ1-4
clone size: .
CDR3 protein: CASSPDRSPTNEKLFF
CDR3 DNA: TGTGCCAGCAGCCCTGACAGGTCTCCAACTAATGAAAAACTGTTTTTT

D gene: .
V gene: TRBV11-2
J gene: TRBJ1-6
clone size: .
CDR3 protein: CASSLGASPLHF
CDR3 DNA: TGTGCCAGCAGCTTAGGAGCTTCACCCCTCCACTTT

D gene: .
V gene: TRBV28
J gene: TRBJ1-4
clone size: .
CDR3 protein: CASSLRGAATNEKLFF
CDR3 DNA: TGTGCCAGCAGTCTTCGGGGGGCCGCAACTAATGAAAAACTGTTTTTT

D gene: TRBD1
V gene: TRBV5-6
J gene: TRBJ1-4
clone size: .
CDR3 protein: CASIRQGREKLFF
CDR3 DNA: TGTGCCAGCATACGACAGGGCCGGGAAAAACTGTTTTTT

D gene: TRBD1
V gene: TRBV5-1
J gene: TRBJ1-2
clone size: .
CDR3 protein: CASSTGQVTWENGYTF
CDR3 DNA: TGCGCCAGCAGCACAGGACAGGTCACTTGGGAAAATGGCTACACCTTC

D gene: .
V gene: TRBV4-2
J gene: TRBJ1-1
clone size: .
CDR3 protein: CASSLRGREAFF
CDR3 DNA: TGTGCCAGCAGTTTGAGGGGTCGTGAAGCTTTCTTT

D gene: TRBD1
V gene: TRBV15
J gene: TRBJ2-7
clone size: .
CDR3 protein: CATSSLQGSYEQYF
CDR3 DNA: TGTGCCACCAGCAGCTTACAGGGGAGCTACGAGCAGTACTTC

D gene: .
V gene: TRBV2
J gene: TRBJ1-1
clone size: .
CDR3 protein: CASSLYLQLNTEAFF
CDR3 DNA: TGTGCCAGCTCCCTATACCTGCAGCTGAACACTGAAGCTTTCTTT

D gene: TRBD1
V gene: TRBV7-9
J gene: TRBJ2-1
clone size: .
CDR3 protein: CASSFFGTGVNEQFF
CDR3 DNA: TGTGCCAGCAGCTTTTTCGGGACAGGGGTCAATGAGCAGTTCTTC

D gene: TRBD2
V gene: TRBV24-1
J gene: TRBJ2-3
clone size: .
CDR3 protein: CATSDFKASGGAKDTQYF
CDR3 DNA: TGTGCCACCAGTGATTTTAAGGCTAGCGGGGGGGCTAAAGATACGCAGTATTTT

D gene: .
V gene: TRBV12-3/TRBV12-4
J gene: TRBJ2-3
clone size: .
CDR3 protein: CASSPVGTQYF
CDR3 DNA: TGTGCCAGCAGCCCTGTAGGGACGCAGTATTTT

D gene: .
V gene: TRBV2
J gene: TRBJ2-7
clone size: .
CDR3 protein: CASVLRARGETSREQYF
CDR3 DNA: TGTGCCAGCGTCCTCCGGGCAAGGGGGGAAACCTCTCGCGAGCAGTACTTC

D gene: .
V gene: TRBV2
J gene: TRBJ2-7
clone size: .
CDR3 protein: CASSERYTSYEQYF
CDR3 DNA: TGTGCCAGCAGTGAGAGGTATACCTCCTACGAGCAGTACTTC

D gene: TRBD2
V gene: TRBV27
J gene: TRBJ2-7
clone size: .
CDR3 protein: CASSSSLGGLTYEQYF
CDR3 DNA: TGTGCCAGCAGTTCGTCACTGGGAGGGTTAACCTACGAGCAGTACTTC

D gene: TRBD1
V gene: TRBV7-9
J gene: TRBJ2-7
clone size: .
CDR3 protein: CASSLSEGAYEQYF
CDR3 DNA: TGTGCCAGCAGCTTATCCGAGGGGGCGTACGAGCAGTACTTC

D gene: .
V gene: TRBV4-1
J gene: TRBJ2-2
clone size: .
CDR3 protein: CASSLLRGGTGELFF
CDR3 DNA: TGCGCCAGCAGCCTTTTGAGGGGCGGAACCGGGGAGCTGTTTTTT

D gene: .
V gene: TRBV13
J gene: TRBJ2-7
clone size: .
CDR3 protein: CASSRRFGSSYEQYF
CDR3 DNA: TGTGCCAGCAGCCGCCGGTTTGGGAGCTCCTACGAGCAGTACTTC

D gene: .
V gene: TRBV18
J gene: TRBJ2-5
clone size: .
CDR3 protein: CASSPSGGTETQYF
CDR3 DNA: TGTGCCAGCTCACCTAGCGGCGGAACGGAGACCCAGTACTTC

D gene: .
V gene: TRBV2
J gene: TRBJ1-6
clone size: few
CDR3 protein: CASSGLGFVSSPLHF
CDR3 DNA: TGTGCCAGCAGTGGGTTGGGGTTTGTCTCCTCACCCCTCCACTTT

D gene: TRBD2
V gene: TRBV7-2
J gene: TRBJ2-7
clone size: .
CDR3 protein: CASSPTSGASEQYF
CDR3 DNA: TGTGCCAGCAGCCCTACTAGCGGGGCTTCCGAGCAGTACTTC

D gene: .
V gene: TRBV11-2
J gene: TRBJ1-5
clone size: .
CDR3 protein: CASSLWEGQPQHF
CDR3 DNA: TGTGCCAGCAGCTTATGGGAGGGGCAGCCCCAGCATTTT

D gene: TRBD2
V gene: TRBV7-9
J gene: TRBJ2-1
clone size: .
CDR3 protein: CASSLESRGGTYNEQFF
CDR3 DNA: TGTGCCAGCAGCTTAGAATCCCGGGGGGGCACGTACAATGAGCAGTTCTTC

D gene: TRBD1
V gene: TRBV5-1
J gene: TRBJ1-6
clone size: .
CDR3 protein: CASSYGQGNSPLHF
CDR3 DNA: TGCGCCAGCAGCTACGGACAGGGCAATTCACCCCTCCACTTT

D gene: TRBD2
V gene: TRBV5-4
J gene: TRBJ2-2
clone size: .
CDR3 protein: CASSLEAGPTGELFF
CDR3 DNA: TGTGCCAGCAGCTTGGAAGCGGGACCGACCGGGGAGCTGTTTTTT

D gene: TRBD1
V gene: TRBV11-2
J gene: TRBJ1-1
clone size: .
CDR3 protein: CASSLPGGHTEAFF
CDR3 DNA: TGTGCCAGCAGCTTGCCAGGGGGGCACACTGAAGCTTTCTTT

D gene: .
V gene: TRBV7-8
J gene: TRBJ1-2
clone size: .
CDR3 protein: CASSLGGRDGYTF
CDR3 DNA: TGTGCCAGCAGCTTAGGAGGGAGGGATGGCTACACCTTC

D gene: .
V gene: TRBV7-6
J gene: TRBJ2-7
clone size: .
CDR3 protein: CASSSILGASYEQYF
CDR3 DNA: TGTGCCAGCAGCTCAATCCTGGGGGCCTCCTACGAGCAGTACTTC

D gene: TRBD1
V gene: TRBV10-3
J gene: TRBJ2-7
clone size: .
CDR3 protein: CAISLTLTGESSYEQYF
CDR3 DNA: TGTGCCATCTCGCTTACCCTCACAGGGGAAAGCTCCTACGAGCAGTACTTC

D gene: .
V gene: TRBV3-1/TRBV3-2
J gene: TRBJ2-4
clone size: .
CDR3 protein: CASSQGANRFYNIQYF
CDR3 DNA: TGTGCCAGCAGCCAAGGGGCTAATCGGTTCTATAACATTCAGTACTTC

D gene: .
V gene: TRBV5-1
J gene: TRBJ1-4
clone size: .
CDR3 protein: CASSPGQNEKLFF
CDR3 DNA: TGCGCCAGCAGCCCGGGGCAAAATGAAAAACTGTTTTTT

D gene: TRBD1
V gene: TRBV3-1/TRBV3-2
J gene: TRBJ1-4
clone size: once
CDR3 protein: CASSQRDRDNEKLFF
CDR3 DNA: TGTGCCAGCAGCCAACGGGACAGGGATAATGAAAAACTGTTTTTT

D gene: TRBD1
V gene: TRBV5-6
J gene: TRBJ1-1
clone size: .
CDR3 protein: CASSPGTATFRTEAFF
CDR3 DNA: TGTGCCAGCAGCCCCGGGACAGCGACTTTCCGGACTGAAGCTTTCTTT

D gene: .
V gene: TRBV6-5
J gene: TRBJ2-1
clone size: .
CDR3 protein: CASSWSSYNEQFF
CDR3 DNA: TGTGCCAGCAGTTGGAGCTCCTACAATGAGCAGTTCTTC

D gene: TRBD1
V gene: TRBV5-1
J gene: TRBJ1-1
clone size: .
CDR3 protein: CASSLISQGDTEAFF
CDR3 DNA: TGCGCCAGCAGCTTGATTTCTCAGGGGGACACTGAAGCTTTCTTT

D gene: TRBD1
V gene: TRBV7-2
J gene: TRBJ1-5
clone size: .
CDR3 protein: CASSFRQGSNHPQHF
CDR3 DNA: TGTGCCAGCAGCTTCCGACAGGGTAGCAATCATCCCCAGCATTTT

D gene: TRBD1
V gene: TRBV19
J gene: TRBJ2-2
clone size: .
CDR3 protein: CASSTPGGRTGELFF
CDR3 DNA: TGTGCCAGTAGTACCCCAGGGGGCAGGACCGGGGAGCTGTTTTTT

D gene: TRBD2
V gene: TRBV4-1
J gene: TRBJ2-1
clone size: .
CDR3 protein: CASSLASGGPYEQFF
CDR3 DNA: TGCGCCAGCAGCCTGGCTAGCGGGGGGCCCTATGAGCAGTTCTTC

D gene: .
V gene: TRBV28
J gene: TRBJ1-5
clone size: .
CDR3 protein: CASIGGAPSNQPQHF
CDR3 DNA: TGTGCCAGCATTGGAGGGGCTCCTAGCAATCAGCCCCAGCATTTT